This T cell receptor (beta chain) emerged from a study of vaccination and CD4 T cells after COVID-19 (dated by TCRdb to 2021 to 2024). Notes on the research overall: The convalescent cohort comprised six males and four females, including two Hispanic individuals, seven Caucasians, two Asians and one multiracial person. The spike-specific CD4+ TCR repertoire was compared before and after mRNA vaccination in about nine COVID-19 convalescent patients and a few infection-naive healthy vaccine recipients. Memory CD4+ T cell crossreactivity between SARS-CoV-2 and common cold coronavirus spike proteins was assessed at the TCR clonotype level in an earlier paper using these donors. Post-COVID blood samples were collected from convalescent patients a median of around 100 days after diagnosis, with a range of about 30 to 161 days. The cultures were stimulated with overlapping spike peptide pools from SARS-CoV-2 and from the common cold coronaviruses HCoV-NL63, HCoV-OC43 and HCoV-229E. Two doses of either the Pfizer-BioNTech BNT162b2 vaccine (n=8) or the Moderna mRNA-1273 vaccine (n=2) were administered to participants. In control cultures, a CEFX viral epitope pool was used as positive control, an HIV-1 Nef peptide pool was used as negative control, or no peptide was added. The time from the second vaccine dose to post-vaccine blood sampling had a median of approximately 72 days and ranged from about 14 to 250 days.

This clonotype was detected a few times. What antigen it recognizes has not been identified. Per-base qualities were not stored, and no clone one base away is much larger. The meaning of the sample's treatment or condition label: roughly 10-day PBMC culture with coronavirus spike peptide pools or control peptides (ViraFEST assay). CD4+ T cells from unexposed donors were collected before the COVID-19 pandemic (2011-2018). To expand antigen-specific T cells with peptide pools and then pick out the expanded clonotypes through TCR sequencing, the study relied on the ViraFEST assay. Each well held approximately 2 million PBMCs cultured in IMDM containing about 5% human AB serum and 9 to 10 IU/ml IL-2, with around 9.7 ug/ml peptide pools added. On days 3 and 7, half of the culture medium was replaced with fresh IL-2-containing medium. After 10 days of culture, CD4+ T cells were isolated by negative selection using the EasySep CD4+ T cell isolation kit. As cell numbers permitted, CD4+ T cells from unexposed donors were tested for reactivity to SARS-CoV-2 S and N and to four common cold coronavirus spike pools. Ficoll-Paque Plus gradient centrifugation was used to isolate PBMCs from whole blood, and the isolated PBMCs were then either used fresh or cryopreserved at -140C. Each culture condition was generally run in triplicate wells. The leukapheresis product used for the unexposed donors was purchased from a commercial source.

General findings and caveats noted by the study authors: The number of convalescent patients in the study was relatively small, and the study did not examine early timepoints following natural infection. The median number of SARS-CoV-2-reactive clonotypes rose from under 25 after infection to 38 after vaccination, but the change was not significant. Among convalescent patients, a median about 86% of the SARS-CoV-2-reactive clones seen after vaccination appeared only after vaccination, which suggests priming specific to the vaccine. Of the vaccine-specific clones found in convalescent patients, nearly all (304 of 307) were mono-reactive for SARS-CoV-2 spike instead of being cross-reactive with common cold coronaviruses.

The CDR3 contains 13 residues, cysteine and phenylalanine counted. The kept DNA is CDR3 alone, 39 bases in frame from the first base. V is reduced by 0 bases and J by 9 bases, leaving a spacing of 12 bases between them. CDR1 and CDR2 are drawn from the germline V gene: MNHEY, SVGAGI. Library generation was performed with PCR. At the Johns Hopkins FTIC core, DNA from the cultured CD4+ T cells underwent TCR sequencing with the Oncomine TCR Beta short-read assay. The QIAamp micro DNA kit was used to extract genomic DNA from the cultured CD4+ T cells. The Oncomine TCR Beta libraries from cultured CD4+ T cells were pooled using unique dual indexes and then sequenced on an Illumina iSeq 100. Processing in the source paper ran as follows. Non-productive sequences were filtered out, and CDR3s that did not start with C, did not end with F or W, or were shorter than 7 amino acids were discarded. Antigen-specific clonotypes were identified with the MANAFEST web application by comparing peptide-stimulated wells with reference and other culture wells. For a clone to be called positive, the clone needed an FDR below 0.05, an odds ratio above 5, and a productive frequency above 0.1% in at least two of three replicate wells. Clonotypes that were significantly expanded in both SARS-CoV-2 spike wells and at least one common cold coronavirus spike condition were defined as cross-reactive. Using R version 3.6.1, CDR3 homology was evaluated through Levenshtein distances (stringdist) along with unrooted phylogenetic trees (ape). The raw public reads went through TCRdb reprocessing: fastp at Q25, MiXCR clone calling, in-frame beta chains kept. Here each entry gathers all rows of one CDR3 protein and keeps the most common genes and DNA. TCRdb, not the authors, supplied the V and J calls. Present in this sample are roughly 4,000 distinct CDR3 sequences, roughly 36% of which were seen just once. The ten largest clones add up to less than 30% of the sample.

The source is a human donor in good health. Material for sequencing was CD4+ T cells from blood, cultured in vitro. The chain is made from TRBV6-5 and TRBJ2-7; a tentative D match to TRBD2 spans 7 bases. The CDR3 in this case is CASSYSSGEGQYF. The DNA sequence follows: TGTGCCAGCAGTTACTCATCAGGGGAGGGGCAGTACTTC.